This section outlines one T cell receptor beta chain sequence together with its context. The sample carries other DNA sequences with the same CDR3. This sample stems from a study of OX40 agonist ivuxolimab in advanced cancers. The germline CDR1 and CDR2 sequences are SNHLY and FYNNEI. V lost 1 base to trimming and J lost 6 bases, with 10 bases between them. This CDR3 contains 14 residues. Using immunoSEQ multiplex PCR, the repertoire was profiled, and TCRdb retains in-frame clones only, with some absent. The table includes approximately 26,000 clones, about four fifths detected once. The sequenced sample was CD4+ or CD8+ T cells sorted from blood, obtained in a trial of the OX40 agonist ivuxolimab. The chain couples TRBV2 to TRBJ1-5; the D gene is possibly TRBD1 (5 bases). This receptor was taken from an adult with an advanced solid tumor such as melanoma, head and neck, liver or kidney cancer. The CDR3, as DNA: TGTGCCAGCAGTGAAGGGACAACGAGTCAGCCCCAGCATTTT. It codes for CASSEGTTSQPQHF.